The clone carrying this TCR beta chain was recorded many times. The antigen is undetermined. Molecular barcoded adaptors covering alpha/delta and beta/gamma chains were used on roughly 370 ng RNA. TCRdb re-called the reads with MiXCR, one entry per CDR3 protein. The table lists tens of thousands of distinct CDR3 sequences, 20% to 25% of them singletons. The record originates from a study of read filtering for tumor transcriptome and immune sequencing. Looking at the study overall: After DNase treatment, RNA was made into whole-transcriptome libraries.

This CDR3 has 13 residues. V lost 0 bases and J lost 12, with 15 bases in between. Germline V gene data show CDR1 as SGHDN and CDR2 as FVKESK. Study-level findings and limits: Compared with RNA-seq, IR-seq gave much higher clonotype depth and reliability.

This chain joins TRBV14 and TRBJ2-7; TRBD2 might be the D (6 bases). The sequence was collected from a donor aged 40 or older with multiple myeloma. Sequenced sample: a population of CD138-negative cells sorted from bone marrow. The CDR3 spells CASSQDRRGGLYF. The CDR3 nucleotides are TGTGCCAGCAGCCAAGATCGGAGGGGAGGTCTGTACTTC.